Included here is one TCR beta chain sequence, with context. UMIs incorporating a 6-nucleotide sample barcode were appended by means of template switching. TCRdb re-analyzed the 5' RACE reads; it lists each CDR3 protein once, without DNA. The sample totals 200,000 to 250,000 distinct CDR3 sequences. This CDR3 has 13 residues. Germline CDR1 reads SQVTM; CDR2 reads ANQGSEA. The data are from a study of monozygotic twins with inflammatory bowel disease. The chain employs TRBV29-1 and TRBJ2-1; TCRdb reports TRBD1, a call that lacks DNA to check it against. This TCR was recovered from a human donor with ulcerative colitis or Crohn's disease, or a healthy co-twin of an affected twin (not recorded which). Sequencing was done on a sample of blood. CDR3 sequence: CSVEAQDRNEQFF.